This T cell receptor beta chain was sequenced during a study of T cells after yellow fever vaccination. CDR1 is PRHDT, CDR2 FYEKMQ, per germline (reference sequence). J was trimmed by 5 bases and V by 3 bases; bases with no gene match: 12. The CDR3 spans 16 residues. Findings and limits, study-wide: It was a small share of clonotypes that appeared in both CD4 and CD8 compartments. Clones that expanded after primary vaccination mostly reappeared after the booster (96% CD4, 88% CD8).

From the 5' RACE reads, TCRdb called clonotypes with MiXCR, one entry per CDR3 protein. Of roughly 170,000 distinct CDR3 sequences in the sample, about 6% were seen once. This clonotype came up a few times. No antigen is known for it. The starting material was CD4+ T cells sorted from PBMCs, obtained on the day of the first yellow fever vaccination. The receptor comes from a man between 18 and 35 years old who received the YFV17D yellow fever vaccine. This chain links TRBV13 with TRBJ1-2; 7 nucleotides line up with TRBD1. CDR3 DNA sequence: TGTGCCAGCAGCTTCTCGGGAACAGGGGTACGTTATGGCTACACCTTC. Translating gives CASSFSGTGVRYGYTF. The full variable domain, rest sourced from reference TRBV13 and TRBJ1-2, is AAGVIQSPRHLIKEKRETATLKCYPIPRHDTVYWYQQGPGQDPQFLISFYEKMQSDKGSIPDRFSAQQFSDYHSELNMSSLELGDSALYFCASSFSGTGVRYGYTFGSGTRLTVV.